The clone carrying this T cell receptor (beta chain) was seen only a few times. Antigen unknown. This sample stems from a study of cytomegalovirus exposure and HLA in healthy donors. Whole-study results and caveats: The authors listed 150 to 200 TCR beta chains as cytomegalovirus-associated. Certain indistinguishable V segments, among them TRBV6-2 and TRBV6-3, were excluded. Cytomegalovirus status, reportedly, was diagnosed with high specificity and sensitivity by the classifier. A missense DCLRE1C variant was associated with V- and J-gene trimming of TCR beta chains in a later analysis, and an independent cohort replicated the association.

V was pared by 2 bases and J by 2 bases, with 16 bases between. Germline V CDR1 and CDR2: MDHEN, SYDVKM. The CDR3 extends over 17 amino acids. PCR was performed using 60 Vbeta and 13 Jbeta primers. Method: immunoSEQ multiplex PCR; TCRdb's copy keeps in-frame clones and lacks some. The profile shows 150,000 to 200,000 clones, under 90% of them singletons. This receptor was identified in a man in his late teens or twenties in good health and CMV-seronegative. Sequences were obtained from PBMCs. The genes are TRBV28 and TRBJ1-5, with unresolved D. The CDR3 DNA sequence: TGTGCCAGCAGTTTAAGCCCGTCGACTTTGGGCAATCAGCCCCAGCATTTT. It codes for CASSLSPSTLGNQPQHF.